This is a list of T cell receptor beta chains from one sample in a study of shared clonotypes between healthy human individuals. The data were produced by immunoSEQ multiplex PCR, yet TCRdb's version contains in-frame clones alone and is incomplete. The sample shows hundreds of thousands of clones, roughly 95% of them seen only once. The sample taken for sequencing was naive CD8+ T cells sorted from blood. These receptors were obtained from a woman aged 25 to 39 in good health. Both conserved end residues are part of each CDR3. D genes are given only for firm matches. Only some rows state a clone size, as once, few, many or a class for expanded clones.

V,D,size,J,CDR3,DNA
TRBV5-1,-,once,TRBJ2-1,CASSWYSGASYNEQFF,TGCGCCAGCAGCTGGTATAGCGGAGCCTCCTACAATGAGCAGTTCTTC
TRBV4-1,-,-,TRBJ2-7,CASSQGLSSYEQYF,TGCGCCAGCAGCCAAGGGCTGAGCTCCTACGAGCAGTACTTC
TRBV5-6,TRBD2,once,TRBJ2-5,CASSTPWAAGGLRETQYF,TGTGCCAGCAGCACCCCCTGGGCAGCGGGAGGGCTCCGGGAGACCCAGTACTTC
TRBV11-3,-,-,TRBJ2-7,CASSLASSGEQYF,TGTGCCAGCAGCTTGGCCAGCAGCGGCGAGCAGTACTTC
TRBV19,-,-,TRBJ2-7,CASSPGTFPYEQYF,TGTGCCAGTAGTCCAGGGACATTCCCCTACGAGCAGTACTTC
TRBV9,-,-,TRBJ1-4,CASSVGDFNEKLFF,TGTGCCAGCAGCGTAGGGGATTTTAATGAAAAACTGTTTTTT
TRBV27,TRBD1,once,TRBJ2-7,CASGGQGIFSYEQYF,TGTGCCAGCGGGGGACAGGGAATATTCTCCTACGAGCAGTACTTC
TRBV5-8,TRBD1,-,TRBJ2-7,CASSFLGQPSYEQYF,TGTGCCAGCAGCTTCCTGGGACAGCCATCCTACGAGCAGTACTTC
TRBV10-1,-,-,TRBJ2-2,CASTEDGELFF,TGCGCCAGCACGGAGGACGGGGAGCTGTTTTTT
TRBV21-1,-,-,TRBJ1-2,CASTDRRGYTF,TGTGCCAGCACCGACCGGCGGGGCTACACCTTC
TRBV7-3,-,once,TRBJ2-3,CASSLGTSTDTQYF,TGTGCCAGCAGCCTGGGGACTAGCACAGATACGCAGTATTTT
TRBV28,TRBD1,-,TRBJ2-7,CASRITGEYEQYF,TGTGCCAGCAGAATTACAGGGGAGTACGAGCAGTACTTC
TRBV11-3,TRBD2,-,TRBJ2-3,CASSPGGGRTDTQYF,TGTGCCAGCAGCCCCGGGGGGGGTCGTACAGATACGCAGTATTTT
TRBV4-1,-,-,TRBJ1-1,CASSPRTGSGIEAFF,TGCGCCAGCAGCCCAAGGACGGGATCTGGTATTGAAGCTTTCTTT
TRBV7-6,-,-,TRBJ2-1,CASSSYGPYNEQFF,TGTGCCAGCAGCTCCTATGGACCGTACAATGAGCAGTTCTTC
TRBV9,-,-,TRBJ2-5,CASSPGEETQYF,TGTGCCAGCAGCCCTGGGGAAGAGACCCAGTACTTC
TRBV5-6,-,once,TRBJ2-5,CASSFGGTQYF,TGTGCCAGCAGCTTCGGTGGGACCCAGTACTTC
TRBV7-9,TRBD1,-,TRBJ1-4,CASSRRGQERDEKLFF,TGTGCCAGCAGCAGACGAGGACAGGAAAGGGATGAAAAACTGTTTTTT
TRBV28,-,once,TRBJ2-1,CASSFAAQATVSYNEQFF,TGTGCCAGCAGTTTCGCGGCCCAGGCCACCGTTTCCTACAATGAGCAGTTCTTC
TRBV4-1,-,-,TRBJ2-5,CASTDSAGRGETQYF,TGCGCCAGCACCGACAGCGCCGGGCGGGGAGAGACCCAGTACTTC
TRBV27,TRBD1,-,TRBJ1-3,CASSLAPGQGATRNTIYF,TGTGCCAGCAGTTTGGCCCCCGGACAGGGAGCCACTAGAAACACCATATATTTT